Each of the 24 T cell receptor beta chains below was sequenced from the same sample in a study of siplizumab effects on memory and regulatory T cells. Only in-frame clones appear in the TCRdb table, and some are missing; sequencing was by immunoSEQ multiplex PCR. The table lists approximately 100,000 clones, around 90% of them singletons. Source material: CD4+ T cells sorted from blood. All receptors derive from a human donor in good health. Some clones in this sample may be carry-over from other donors' samples.

The J gene is TRBJ1-2, the V gene TRBV5-1, with D unclear. The CDR3 extends over 14 amino acids. The germline V and J ends were trimmed by 0 bases and 7 bases, with 13 bases remaining between them. CDR1 is SGHRS and CDR2 is YFSETQ in the germline V gene. In DNA, the CDR3 is TGCGCCAGCAGCTTGGCGGCGGAATCGCGTGGCTACACCTTC. This sequence encodes CASSLAAESRGYTF.

The rearrangement links TRBV10-3 to TRBJ2-7; the D is unclear. The CDR3 is made up of 16 amino acids. Germline V gene lookup returns CDR1 ENHRY and CDR2 SYGVKD. The V gene lost 3 bases and the J gene lost 0 bases, with 15 bases spanning the gap. The CDR3: CAISDKPGANSYEQYF. DNA for the CDR3: TGTGCCATCAGTGACAAACCGGGTGCCAACTCCTACGAGCAGTACTTC.

The chain combines TRBV5-1 with TRBJ2-5; TRBD1 is a possible D gene (5 bases). The DNA end favors TRBJ2-7, so the J call may be wrong. In germline, CDR1 is SGHRS, CDR2 YFSETQ. The CDR3 totals 15 residues. The CDR3 here is CASSSGWPFFGEQYF. The CDR3 nucleotides are TGCGCCAGCAGCTCAGGGTGGCCTTTCTTCGGCGAGCAGTACTTC.

This chain joins TRBV5-1 and TRBJ1-1; possible D gene TRBD1, 6 bases. The germline V and J ends were trimmed by 2 bases and 0 bases, with 14 bases remaining between them. In germline, CDR1 is SGHRS, CDR2 YFSETQ. The CDR3 spans 16 residues. The CDR3 bases are TGCGCCAGCAGCTTAGGGGTGGGGGCTATGAACACTGAAGCTTTCTTT. As protein: CASSLGVGAMNTEAFF. Drawing the rest from reference TRBV5-1 and TRBJ1-1, the complete variable domain is KAGVTQTPRYLIKTRGQQVTLSCSPISGHRSVSWYQQTPGQGLQFLFEYFSETQRNKGNFPGRFSGRQFSNSRSEMNVSTLELGDSALYLCASSLGVGAMNTEAFFGQGTRLTVV.

J is TRBJ2-7 and V is TRBV5-1; 9 positions match TRBD1. Germline CDR1 SGHRS, CDR2 YFSETQ. CDR3 length equals 19 residues. V lost 3 bases, J lost 6 bases, and 22 bases stayed unmatched. The CDR3 region is CASSSKTGGWLEGSGEQYF. CDR3 nucleotides: TGCGCCAGCAGCTCAAAAACAGGGGGCTGGTTGGAAGGGAGCGGCGAGCAGTACTTC. The full variable domain, its missing parts supplied by reference TRBV5-1 and TRBJ2-7, is KAGVTQTPRYLIKTRGQQVTLSCSPISGHRSVSWYQQTPGQGLQFLFEYFSETQRNKGNFPGRFSGRQFSNSRSEMNVSTLELGDSALYLCASSSKTGGWLEGSGEQYFGPGTRLTVT.

The CDR3 nucleotides read TGTGCCAGCAGTGAGTTAGTCGGCGGGGAGCTGTTTTTT. Translation: CASSELVGGELFF. The chain carries TRBV6-4 and TRBJ2-2; D is unresolved. The ends were cut back, 3 bases at V and 7 bases at J, with 9 bases in the middle. Germline V lookup: CDR1 MRHNA, CDR2 SNTAGT. CDR3 length equals 13 residues.

Turning to this clone: This sample includes further DNA sequences coding for the same CDR3. V gene TRBV7-2 combines with J gene TRBJ1-2; D unresolved. The CDR3 totals 12 residues. V gave up 2 bases and J gave up 8 bases, with 9 bases separating them. Germline V gene sequence: CDR1 SGHTA, CDR2 FQGNSA. CDR3 bases: TGTGCCAGCAGCTTAAGAGGGAACGGCTACACCTTC. Protein product: CASSLRGNGYTF.

The J gene is TRBJ2-1, the V gene TRBV19, with 9 bases matching TRBD2. The CDR3 consists of 15 residues. The junction had 6 bases not matched to a gene; V was cut back by 6 bases and J by 3 bases. Germline CDR1 LNHDA, CDR2 SQIVND (reference sequence). CDR3 bases: TGTGCCAGTAGCATGAGCGGGGGGCACTACAATGAGCAGTTCTTC. Its protein product is CASSMSGGHYNEQFF.

DNA of the CDR3: TGTGCCAGCAGTTCGAAGACTAGCGGGAGTGGCTACGAGCAGTACTTC. It codes for CASSSKTSGSGYEQYF. The J gene is TRBJ2-7, the V gene TRBV6-5; 12 bases fit TRBD2. Germline-derived CDR1 and CDR2 are MNHEY and SVGAGI. Losses at the gene ends were 4 bases for V and 3 bases for J; bases not matched to a gene: 7. The CDR3 totals 16 residues.

This clone was detected a few times. The rearrangement joins TRBV6-5 to TRBJ1-3, with a tentative D call TRBD1 (6 bases). The germline V gene has CDR1 MNHEY and CDR2 SVGAGI. Trimming left V 2 bases short and J 0 bases short, with 11 bases between. The CDR3 loop spans 16 amino acids. The CDR3 protein is CASSYRGPRSGNTIYF. DNA of the CDR3: TGTGCCAGCAGTTACCGGGGGCCGCGCTCTGGAAACACCATATATTTT.

This clone has just one count. The junction does not match germline at one end; this may be a read error. The chain carries TRBV7-7 and TRBJ2-5, with 8 bases matching TRBD2. The CDR3 contains 15 residues. Germline values: CDR1 SSHAT, CDR2 FNYEAQ (reference sequence). The CDR3 nucleotides read TGTGCTAGCAGCTTAGCTGGAGCGGGAGAAGAGACCCAGTACTTC. Its translation is CASSLAGAGEETQYF.

The chain employs TRBV30 and TRBJ1-5, with a weak D call TRBD1 (6 bases). The V gene's germline CDR1 is GTSNPN and CDR2 SVGIG (reference sequence). V shed 1 base and J shed 3 bases, with 22 bases lying between them. The CDR3 extends over 18 amino acids. The CDR3 loop is CAWSGAGVVDWNNQPQHF. The CDR3, as DNA: TGTGCCTGGAGTGGGGCAGGGGTTGTGGATTGGAACAATCAGCCCCAGCATTTT.

On this clone: This sample includes further DNA sequences coding for the same CDR3. The genes are TRBV6-1 and TRBJ1-2; no firm D call. The CDR3 length is 13 residues. Per germline, CDR1 MNHNS and CDR2 SASEGT. V dropped 4 bases and J dropped 0 bases, with 6 bases sitting between them. Written as DNA, the CDR3 is TGTGCCAGCAGTGCCGGGGCTAACTATGGCTACACCTTC. This codes for CASSAGANYGYTF.

In its sample, this clone was seen once. The genes are TRBV6-1 and TRBJ1-2; weak D call: TRBD1 (5 bases). This CDR3 is 15 amino acids long. V was trimmed by 4 bases and J by 8 bases, leaving 20 bases between them. CDR1 is MNHNS and CDR2 is SASEGT in the germline V gene. CDR3 protein: CASSASGTDPGGYTF. CDR3 nucleotides: TGTGCCAGCAGTGCGTCCGGGACGGATCCCGGCGGCTACACCTTC.

The chain couples TRBV19 to TRBJ2-7, with D uncertain. The CDR3 covers 13 residues. V lost 7 bases, J lost 0 bases, and 10 bases lay in between. Germline CDR1 reads LNHDA; CDR2 reads SQIVND (reference sequence). The CDR3 DNA reads TGTGCCAGTAAGGCCCCCAGCTCCTACGAGCAGTACTTC. Translating gives CASKAPSSYEQYF.

CDR3 sequence: CASILSGLNNEQFF. DNA of the CDR3: TGTGCCAGCATTCTGTCGGGACTGAACAATGAGCAGTTCTTC. The chain has TRBV2 and TRBJ2-1; perhaps TRBD2 as D (6 bases). V shed 7 bases and J shed 5 bases, with 15 bases lying between them. Germline-derived CDR1 and CDR2 are SNHLY and FYNNEI. The CDR3 has 14 residues.

The V gene is TRBV6-5, the J gene TRBJ1-2; D gene unclear. Germline loops: CDR1 MNHEY, CDR2 SVGAGI. The CDR3 is 14 residues long. V lost 6 bases and J 4 bases, leaving 15 bases between the germline ends. The CDR3 sequence: CASSLSEAFYGYTF. The DNA for the CDR3 is TGTGCCAGCAGCCTTTCTGAGGCGTTCTATGGCTACACCTTC.

This clone was seen just once. V gene TRBV11-3 combines with J gene TRBJ2-2, with TRBD2 matching 9 bases. The germline CDR1 and CDR2 sequences are SGHNT and YENEEA. The ends lost 5 bases at V and 3 bases at J; junction bases unmatched: 4. The CDR3 is 15 amino acids. Here the CDR3 DNA reads TGTGCCAGCAGCCCGACTAGCGGATACACCGGGGAGCTGTTTTTT. Amino acids: CASSPTSGYTGELFF.

The V and J genes are TRBV4-1 and TRBJ2-5; 12 bases align to TRBD2. The germline CDR1 and CDR2 sequences are MGHRA and YSYEKL. The junction had 18 bases not matched to a gene; V was cut back by 2 bases and J by 5 bases. The CDR3 has 20 amino acids. The CDR3 DNA follows: TGCGCCAGCAGCCAAACCCTCGGGGGTGGACTAGCGGGATCTCAGGAGACCCAGTACTTC. It encodes CASSQTLGGGLAGSQETQYF.

The chain uses TRBV12-5 and TRBJ2-1, with D possibly being TRBD2 (6 bases). The length of the CDR3 is 15 residues. Trimming shortened V by 6 bases and J by 5 bases, and 17 bases separated the two germline ends. CDR1 is LGHNT, CDR2 FRNRAP, per germline. The CDR3 sequence is CASGLGLPGDNEQFF. The CDR3 DNA reads as TGTGCTAGTGGCCTCGGTCTCCCGGGGGACAATGAGCAGTTCTTC. Supplemented by reference TRBV12-5 and TRBJ2-1, the full variable domain reads DARVTQTPRHKVTEMGQEVTMRCQPILGHNTVFWYRQTMMQGLELLAYFRNRAPLDDSGMPKDRFSAEMPDATLATLKIQPSEPRDSAVYFCASGLGLPGDNEQFFGPGTRLTVL.

Here the CDR3 reads CASSLADGRAPYEQYF. CDR3 nucleotide sequence: TGCGCCAGCAGCTTGGCGGACGGGAGGGCCCCCTACGAGCAGTACTTC. The chain links TRBV5-1 to TRBJ2-7; 8 bases are shared with TRBD2. With V trimmed by 0 bases and J by 2 bases, 7 bases remained unmatched. Germline CDR1 SGHRS, CDR2 YFSETQ. CDR3 length: 16 residues.

The gene calls are TRBV5-1 and TRBJ2-1; D not resolved. This CDR3 has 13 residues. Germline CDR1 is SGHRS and CDR2 is YFSETQ. With 0 bases removed from V and 5 bases from J, the gap between germline ends came to 6 bases. CDR3 bases: TGCGCCAGCAGCTTGGGGGCAAACAATGAGCAGTTCTTC. Its translation: CASSLGANNEQFF.

The J gene is TRBJ1-1, the V gene TRBV19; perhaps TRBD1 as D (5 bases). V was clipped by 5 bases and J by 8 bases, with 12 bases between them. Germline V gene lookup returns CDR1 LNHDA and CDR2 SQIVND (reference sequence). CDR3 length equals 12 residues. DNA of the CDR3: TGTGCCAGTAGTTATAGGGGACCAGAAGCTTTCTTT. Its translation: CASSYRGPEAFF.

The chain has TRBV6-1 and TRBJ2-7; D remains ambiguous. Trimming removed 8 bases from V and 4 bases from J, with 6 bases in between. Germline V gives CDR1 MNHNS, CDR2 SASEGT. The length of the CDR3 is 10 residues. CDR3 in DNA: TGTGCCAGCTGGAGTTACGAGCAGTACTTC. Translating gives CASWSYEQYF.